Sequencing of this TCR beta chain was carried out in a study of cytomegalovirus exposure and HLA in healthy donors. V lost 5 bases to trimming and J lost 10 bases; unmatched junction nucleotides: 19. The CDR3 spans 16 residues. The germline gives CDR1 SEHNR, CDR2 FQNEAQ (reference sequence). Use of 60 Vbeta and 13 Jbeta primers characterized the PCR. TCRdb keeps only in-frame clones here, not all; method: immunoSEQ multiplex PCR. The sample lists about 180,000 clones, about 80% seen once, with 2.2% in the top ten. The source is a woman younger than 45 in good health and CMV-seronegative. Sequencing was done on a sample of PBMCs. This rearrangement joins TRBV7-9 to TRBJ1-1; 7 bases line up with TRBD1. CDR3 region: CASSHPLPTGMNVAFF. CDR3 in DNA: TGTGCCAGCAGCCACCCCCTTCCGACAGGGATGAACGTAGCTTTCTTT.